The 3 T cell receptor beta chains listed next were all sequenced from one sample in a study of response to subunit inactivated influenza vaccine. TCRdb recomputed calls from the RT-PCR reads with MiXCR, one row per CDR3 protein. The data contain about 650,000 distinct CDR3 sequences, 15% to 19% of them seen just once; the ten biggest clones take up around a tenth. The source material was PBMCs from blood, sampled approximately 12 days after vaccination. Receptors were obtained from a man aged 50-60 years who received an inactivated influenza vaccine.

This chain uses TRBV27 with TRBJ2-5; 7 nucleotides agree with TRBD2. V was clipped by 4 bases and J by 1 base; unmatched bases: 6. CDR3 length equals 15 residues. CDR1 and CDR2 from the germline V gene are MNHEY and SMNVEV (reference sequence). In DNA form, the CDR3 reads TGTGCCAGCAGTTGGCTTGGCGGGAGCCAAGAGACCCAGTACTTC. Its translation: CASSWLGGSQETQYF.

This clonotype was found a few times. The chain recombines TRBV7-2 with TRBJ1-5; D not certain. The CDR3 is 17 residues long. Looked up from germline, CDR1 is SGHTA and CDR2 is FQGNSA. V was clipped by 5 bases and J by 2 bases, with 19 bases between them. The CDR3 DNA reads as TGTGCCAGCAGCCCTTTCGGTGGGTCAGGAGGCAATCAGCCCCAGCATTTT. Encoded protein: CASSPFGGSGGNQPQHF. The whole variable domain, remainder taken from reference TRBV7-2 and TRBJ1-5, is GAGVSQSPSNKVTEKGKDVELRCDPISGHTALYWYRQSLGQGLEFLIYFQGNSAPDKSGLPSDRFSAERTGGSVSTLTIQRTQQEDSAVYLCASSPFGGSGGNQPQHFGDGTRLSIL.

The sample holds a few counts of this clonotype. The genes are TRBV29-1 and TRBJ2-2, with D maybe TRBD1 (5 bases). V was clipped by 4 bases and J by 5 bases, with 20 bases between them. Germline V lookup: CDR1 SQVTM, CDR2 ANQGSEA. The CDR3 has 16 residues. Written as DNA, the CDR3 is TGCAGCGTTGCTGCGTCGAAAGGCGCAGGGACCGGGGAGCTGTTTTTT. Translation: CSVAASKGAGTGELFF.